Following are 26 T cell receptor beta chains from one sample sequenced in a study of early T cells in non-severe SARS-CoV-2 infection. One entry per CDR3 protein results from TCRdb running MiXCR on the 5' RACE reads. The data contain roughly 40,000 distinct CDR3 sequences, around 6.3% of them singletons. Material: whole blood, obtained at baseline. The receptors come from an adult who was a healthcare worker with PCR-confirmed SARS-CoV-2 infection or an uninfected control (not recorded which).

This clonotype was seen at least ten times. V gene TRBV15 combines with J gene TRBJ1-2; 7 bases align to TRBD1. The CDR3 length is 14 residues. The germline V gene has CDR1 LNHNV and CDR2 YYDKDF (reference sequence). J gave up 4 bases and V 3 bases, and 5 bases lay outside the gene matches. The CDR3 bases are TGTGCCACCAGCAGGCGGGACAGTACCTATGGCTACACCTTC. Protein: CATSRRDSTYGYTF.

The table lists this clonotype with many counts. V usage is TRBV7-9 and J usage is TRBJ1-1; tentative D call: TRBD1 (5 bases). The germline CDR1 and CDR2 sequences are SEHNR and FQNEAQ (reference sequence). The V end was cut by 6 bases, the J end by 6 bases, with 8 bases between. There are 11 residues in the CDR3. The CDR3 protein is CASSRDSEAFF. The CDR3 bases are TGTGCCAGCAGTCGGGACTCTGAAGCTTTCTTT.

The CDR3 sequence: CASSFPGQGEGYNEQFF. The CDR3, as DNA: TGCGCCAGCAGCTTCCCCGGACAGGGAGAGGGATACAATGAGCAGTTCTTC. The chain combines TRBV5-1 with TRBJ2-1; TRBD1 aligns across 8 bases. The germline gives CDR1 SGHRS, CDR2 YFSETQ. Germline trimming cut 2 bases from V and 4 bases from J; bases unmatched to any gene: 11. The CDR3 spans 17 residues.

This clonotype has at least ten counts. The chain joins TRBV7-8 to TRBJ1-2; D is undetermined. The CDR3 spans 12 residues. Germline lookup yields CDR1 SGHVS and CDR2 FQNEAQ. V lost 1 base, J lost 4 bases, and 4 bases lay in between. CDR3 coding DNA: TGTGCCAGCAGCTTAGGACCCTATGGCTACACCTTC. As protein: CASSLGPYGYTF.

This CDR3 is CASSVDRVDTGELFF. DNA for the CDR3: TGCGCCAGCAGCGTGGACAGGGTGGACACCGGGGAGCTGTTTTTT. The rearrangement links TRBV5-1 to TRBJ2-2; 8 bases line up with TRBD1. The germline V gene has CDR1 SGHRS and CDR2 YFSETQ. The J segment lost 3 bases and the V segment lost 4 bases, leaving 5 bases of the junction unmatched. The CDR3 runs to 15 residues.

CDR3: CASSPLRTSGGEAYF. The CDR3 nucleotides are TGTGCCAGCAGCCCCCTAAGGACTAGCGGGGGGGAGGCGTACTTC. V usage is TRBV7-8 and J usage is TRBJ2-7; 15 bases are a match to TRBD2. V lost 5 bases and J lost 12; bases outside the gene matches: 11. CDR1 and CDR2 from the germline V gene are SGHVS and FQNEAQ. This CDR3 region has 15 residues.

CDR3 residues: CASSYHRDGQPQHF. The CDR3 DNA sequence: TGTGCCAGCAGTTATCACAGGGACGGTCAGCCCCAGCATTTT. This chain uses TRBV6-5 with TRBJ1-5, with D tentatively TRBD1 (6 bases). Trimming removed 3 bases from V and 6 bases from J, with 12 bases in between. CDR1 is MNHEY, CDR2 SVGAGI, per germline. This CDR3 spans 14 amino acids.

This clonotype occurred many times. The chain carries TRBV18 and TRBJ1-5; no reliable D call. The CDR3 covers 15 residues. The germline V gene encodes CDR1 KGHSH and CDR2 LQKENI. V shed 6 bases and J shed 3 bases, with 15 bases lying between them. As DNA, the CDR3 is TGTGCCAGCTCGAAAGTGCAAGGGATCAATCAGCCCCAGCATTTT. This gives the protein CASSKVQGINQPQHF.

This clonotype was seen at least ten times. V is TRBV20-1 and J is TRBJ1-4, with D uncertain. Germline assignment: CDR1 DFQATT and CDR2 SNEGSKA (reference sequence). V lost 3 bases and J lost 3, with 14 bases in between. The CDR3 has 15 amino acids. In DNA form, the CDR3 reads TGCAGTGCTAGTAAATGGAGAGACTCTAATGAAAAACTGTTTTTT. Its protein product is CSASKWRDSNEKLFF.

This clonotype was recorded many times. The chain recombines TRBV28 with TRBJ2-3; D is possibly TRBD2 (5 bases). The CDR3 totals 14 residues. The germline V gene has CDR1 MDHEN and CDR2 SYDVKM. Trimming removed 3 bases from V and 2 bases from J, with 9 bases in between. The CDR3, as DNA: TGTGCCAGCAGTTTTAGCCGGGACACAGATACGCAGTATTTT. It encodes CASSFSRDTDTQYF.

The rearrangement joins TRBV5-1 to TRBJ2-3; no definite D call. CDR1 SGHRS and CDR2 YFSETQ come from the germline V gene. V shed 1 base and J shed 2 bases, with 8 bases lying between them. CDR3 length equals 14 residues. The CDR3 loop reads CASSLLQATDTQYF. The CDR3, as DNA: TGCGCCAGCAGCTTGCTCCAAGCCACAGATACGCAGTATTTT. The entire variable domain, with the rest obtained from reference TRBV5-1 and TRBJ2-3, is as follows: KAGVTQTPRYLIKTRGQQVTLSCSPISGHRSVSWYQQTPGQGLQFLFEYFSETQRNKGNFPGRFSGRQFSNSRSEMNVSTLELGDSALYLCASSLLQATDTQYFGPGTRLTVL.

The table lists this clonotype with a few counts. The rearrangement uses TRBV28 and TRBJ1-2; 8 bases fit TRBD1. The CDR3 covers 13 residues. Trimming removed 8 bases from V and 6 bases from J; junction bases left unmatched: 8. Germline CDR1 MDHEN, CDR2 SYDVKM. CDR3 coding DNA: TGTGCCAGCCTCTACTACAGGGGGAATGGCTACACCTTC. Translation gives CASLYYRGNGYTF.

This clonotype was observed a few times. The V call is TRBV20-1, the J call TRBJ1-1; unclear D gene. V lost 3 bases, J lost 5 bases, and 10 bases lay in between. This CDR3 contains 12 residues. Germline CDR1 reads DFQATT; CDR2 reads SNEGSKA (reference sequence). The CDR3 region is CSASAEETEAFF. The CDR3 region has the DNA TGCAGTGCTAGCGCGGAGGAGACTGAAGCTTTCTTT.

This clonotype was seen ten or more times. The chain employs TRBV18 and TRBJ2-2; TRBD1 agrees at 7 bases. The CDR3 consists of 16 residues. Per germline, CDR1 KGHSH and CDR2 LQKENI. V trimming: 6 bases; J trimming: 0 bases; junction bases outside the gene matches: 7. The CDR3 nucleotides read TGTGCCAGCTCCCCCGGGACAGCGACGAACACCGGGGAGCTGTTTTTT. Its protein product is CASSPGTATNTGELFF. The full variable domain, rest sourced from reference TRBV18 and TRBJ2-2, is NAGVMQNPRHLVRRRGQEARLRCSPMKGHSHVYWYRQLPEEGLKFMVYLQKENIIDESGMPKERFSAEFPKEGPSILRIQQVVRGDSAAYFCASSPGTATNTGELFFGEGSRLTVL.

The rearrangement uses TRBV20-1 and TRBJ2-7, with a weak D call TRBD1 (6 bases). This CDR3 comprises 13 residues. Germline CDR1 is DFQATT and CDR2 is SNEGSKA (reference sequence). Trimming removed 3 bases from V and 5 bases from J, with 14 bases in between. CDR3 in amino acids: CSASRGEVHEQYF. CDR3 nucleotides: TGCAGTGCTAGCAGGGGTGAGGTCCACGAGCAGTACTTC.

Turning to this clonotype: This could be a read error, since a much larger clone is one nucleotide away. The chain is built from TRBV6-5 and TRBJ2-3; no firm D call. Germline V lookup: CDR1 MNHEY, CDR2 SVGAGI. This CDR3 has 13 residues. The CDR3: CASSYRPTDTRYF. The CDR3 coding sequence is TGTGCCAGCAGTTACCGCCCCACAGATACGCGGTATTTT.

In its sample, this clonotype was seen a few times. The chain carries TRBV24-1 and TRBJ2-2; 9 positions match TRBD2. J lost 0 bases, V lost 4 bases, and 5 bases had no gene match. The CDR3 is 17 amino acids. Germline V gene sequence: CDR1 KGHDR, CDR2 SFDVKD. The CDR3 reads CATSDRTSASNTGELFF. CDR3 nucleotides: TGTGCCACCAGTGACAGGACTAGCGCCTCGAACACCGGGGAGCTGTTTTTT.

This clonotype has a count of ten or more. This chain uses TRBV7-2 with TRBJ2-7, with D hard to call. Trimming cost V 5 bases and J 3 bases, with 5 bases left between them. The germline CDR1 and CDR2 sequences are SGHTA and FQGNSA. This CDR3 spans 11 amino acids. DNA for the CDR3: TGTGCCAGCAGCCCGAGCTACGAGCAGTACTTC. As protein: CASSPSYEQYF.

This clonotype was seen many times. The CDR3 reads CASSAPLGLAGQDTQYF. CDR3 nucleotide sequence: TGTGCCAGCAGCGCCCCCCTCGGACTAGCGGGTCAAGATACGCAGTATTTT. This chain links TRBV7-9 with TRBJ2-3, with TRBD2 identical over 11 bases. The V gene end was trimmed by 5 bases and the J gene end by 5 bases; junction bases not matched to a gene: 12. This CDR3 has 17 amino acids. Germline V lookup: CDR1 SEHNR, CDR2 FQNEAQ (reference sequence).

Only a few counts were recorded for this clonotype. The chain employs TRBV6-1 and TRBJ2-4; D might be TRBD1 (6 bases). Per germline, CDR1 MNHNS and CDR2 SASEGT. V shed 0 bases and J shed 6 bases, with 9 bases lying between them. The CDR3 has 14 amino acids. The DNA for the CDR3 is TGTGCCAGCAGTGAAGCGACAGGAATAAACATTCAGTACTTC. As protein: CASSEATGINIQYF.

This clonotype was detected many times. The genes are TRBV28 and TRBJ1-2, with 7 bases that match TRBD1. V was pared by 4 bases and J by 5 bases, with 13 bases of the junction left unmatched. CDR3 length: 16 amino acids. Germline V CDR1 and CDR2: MDHEN, SYDVKM. The CDR3 sequence: CASSSDRAPANYGYTF. The CDR3 coding sequence is TGTGCCAGCAGTTCAGACAGGGCCCCTGCCAATTATGGCTACACCTTC.

This clonotype has a count of ten or more. J is TRBJ2-7 and V is TRBV18; 7 positions agree with TRBD1. The CDR3 contains 14 residues. CDR1 and CDR2 (germline): KGHSH, LQKENI. The V gene end was trimmed by 2 bases and the J gene end by 2 bases; junction bases not matched to a gene: 3. The CDR3 bases are TGTGCCAGCTCACCAGGGACAGAGCCCTACGAGCAGTACTTC. It translates to CASSPGTEPYEQYF. Variable domain in full (rest from reference TRBV18 and TRBJ2-7): NAGVMQNPRHLVRRRGQEARLRCSPMKGHSHVYWYRQLPEEGLKFMVYLQKENIIDESGMPKERFSAEFPKEGPSILRIQQVVRGDSAAYFCASSPGTEPYEQYFGPGTRLTVT.

This clonotype has ten or more counts. The J gene is TRBJ1-4, the V gene TRBV7-2; tentative D call: TRBD1 (6 bases). The CDR3 is made up of 14 amino acids. V lost 1 base and J 10 bases, leaving 13 bases between the germline ends. Germline CDR1 SGHTA, CDR2 FQGNSA. CDR3 sequence reads: CASSLGGRGGKLFF. The DNA for the CDR3 is TGTGCCAGCAGCTTAGGAGGCAGGGGAGGAAAACTGTTTTTT.

The chain has TRBV5-5 and TRBJ2-2; D is unclear. CDR3 length equals 15 residues. Germline values: CDR1 SGHKS, CDR2 YYEKEE (reference sequence). The germline V and J ends were trimmed by 3 bases and 4 bases, with 13 bases remaining between them. In DNA form, the CDR3 reads TGTGCCAGCAGCTCCCCCTTCCAAGGCACCGGGGAGCTGTTTTTT. It is translated as CASSSPFQGTGELFF.

This clonotype occurred many times. The V gene is TRBV7-8, the J gene TRBJ1-5; no clear D gene. This CDR3 has 15 amino acids. V was pared by 1 base and J by 1 base, with 8 bases between. CDR1 and CDR2 from the germline V gene are SGHVS and FQNEAQ. The CDR3 DNA is TGTGCCAGCAGCTTAGAGACAACCAGCAATCAGCCCCAGCATTTT. Protein sequence: CASSLETTSNQPQHF. The full variable domain, rest sourced from reference TRBV7-8 and TRBJ1-5, is GAGVSQSPRYKVAKRGQDVALRCDPISGHVSLFWYQQALGQGPEFLTYFQNEAQLDKSGLPSDRFFAERPEGSVSTLKIQRTQQEDSAVYLCASSLETTSNQPQHFGDGTRLSIL.

In this sample, this clonotype turned up many times. The V and J genes are TRBV27 and TRBJ1-6, with 10 bases aligning to TRBD1. J was trimmed by 10 bases and V by 6 bases; bases with no gene match: 6. The germline gives CDR1 MNHEY, CDR2 SMNVEV (reference sequence). CDR3 size: 14 residues. The CDR3 DNA reads TGTGCCAGCAGGAAGACAGGGGGCGACTCACCCCTCCACTTT. It specifies CASRKTGGDSPLHF.